This T cell receptor beta chain was identified during a study of blood T cell repertoires in COVID-19. Study overall: Spain, Italy and the United States supplied samples that represented acute and convalescent COVID-19. PBMCs, B-cell-depleted T cells, or T cells provided the cDNA or gDNA that made up the material.

Germline CDR1 reads SGHRS; CDR2 reads YFSETQ. V was clipped by 0 bases and J by 2 bases; unmatched bases: 1. The CDR3 covers 16 residues. Study processing details: Researchers report that nucleated cell counts were estimated from reference gene primer amplification. Data came from immunoSEQ multiplex PCR; TCRdb stores just in-frame clones and leaves some out. For V, J and clone size, that table is used; D and trimming come from the DNA. The table lists about 160,000 clones, around 80% of them singletons, with around 10% in the top ten. The sample comprised peripheral blood. V usage is TRBV5-1 and J usage is TRBJ2-5; 13 nucleotides match TRBD2. This clonotype originated in a man aged 60-69 years with active or convalescent COVID-19. CDR3 protein: CASSLGLAGGQETQYF. In DNA form, the CDR3 reads TGCGCCAGCAGCTTGGGACTAGCGGGGGGTCAAGAGACCCAGTACTTC.